This T cell receptor beta chain was recorded in a study of blood T cells in healthy people across ages. This clonotype occurred a few times. The CDR3 length is 17 residues. J lost 4 bases, V lost 5 bases, and 14 bases had no gene match. Russia was home to the donors, healthy Caucasian individuals aged roughly 6 to 90. A second PCR of 7 to 11 cycles used a sample-barcoded 5' primer and a J-beta primer mix. Each TCR beta cDNA got a 12-nucleotide random molecular identifier. Per-sample output comprised a minimum of 2.5 million paired-end reads containing CDR3. TCRdb itself ran the 5' RACE reads through MiXCR, one entry per CDR3 protein. The data hold around 1,000,000 distinct CDR3 sequences, with around two fifths observed a single time.

The receptor was isolated from a man younger than 35 in good health. Sequencing was performed on blood. The chain combines TRBV12-3 or TRBV12-4 with TRBJ2-5, with TRBD1 matching 9 bases. CDR3 protein: CASSALPGQGSRETQYF. For the CDR3, the DNA is TGTGCCAGCAGTGCCCTACCGGGACAGGGTTCTAGAGAGACCCAGTACTTC.